This TCR beta chain appears in the sequencing data of a study of T cell repertoires in cytomegalovirus infection. Each CDR3 protein gets one entry after TCRdb re-called the reads with MiXCR. This sample has roughly 800,000 distinct CDR3 sequences; just under 30% occur once, and the top ten carry about an eighth. Trimming took off 0 bases at V and 9 bases at J, with 9 bases between the two ends. The CDR3 is made up of 13 amino acids. Germline V CDR1 and CDR2: MGHRA, YSYEKL. Comment on this clonotype: Its antigen is still unknown.

Material: cultured CD8+ T cells from PBMCs, obtained from culture after CMV antigen stimulation. The rearrangement joins TRBV4-1 to TRBJ2-1; unclear D gene. The TCR was taken from a human donor in good health (CMV status not recorded). Some clones in this sample may be carry-over from other donors' samples. CDR3 region: CASSQEWSPEQFF. The DNA of the CDR3 is TGCGCCAGCAGCCAAGAGTGGAGTCCTGAGCAGTTCTTC.